The T cell receptor (beta chain) under discussion was sequenced for a study of monozygotic twins with inflammatory bowel disease. Overall study findings and caveats: Among IBD patients, TCRbeta diversity (inverse Simpson) was lower than in healthy co-twins.

TCRdb reprocessed the 5' RACE reads; each CDR3 protein has one entry and no DNA is given. This sample's table reports around 200,000 distinct CDR3 sequences. Blood was drawn once per donor, and each sample measured approximately 2.5 ml. Investigators extracted total RNA from whole blood and did not sort T cells. Remarks on this clonotype: The antigen is unknown.

The source is a human donor with ulcerative colitis or Crohn's disease, or a healthy co-twin of an affected twin (not recorded which). Sample: blood.

CDR3: CASSSFDEQFF. The chain combines TRBV5-6 with TRBJ2-1. This CDR3 comprises 11 residues. Germline values: CDR1 SGHDT, CDR2 YYEEEE. The full variable domain, its missing parts supplied by reference TRBV5-6 and TRBJ2-1, is DAGVTQSPTHLIKTRGQQVTLRCSPKSGHDTVSWYQQALGQGPQFIFQYYEEEERQRGNFPDRFSGHQFPNYSSELNVNALLLGDSALYLCASSSFDEQFFGPGTRLTVL.